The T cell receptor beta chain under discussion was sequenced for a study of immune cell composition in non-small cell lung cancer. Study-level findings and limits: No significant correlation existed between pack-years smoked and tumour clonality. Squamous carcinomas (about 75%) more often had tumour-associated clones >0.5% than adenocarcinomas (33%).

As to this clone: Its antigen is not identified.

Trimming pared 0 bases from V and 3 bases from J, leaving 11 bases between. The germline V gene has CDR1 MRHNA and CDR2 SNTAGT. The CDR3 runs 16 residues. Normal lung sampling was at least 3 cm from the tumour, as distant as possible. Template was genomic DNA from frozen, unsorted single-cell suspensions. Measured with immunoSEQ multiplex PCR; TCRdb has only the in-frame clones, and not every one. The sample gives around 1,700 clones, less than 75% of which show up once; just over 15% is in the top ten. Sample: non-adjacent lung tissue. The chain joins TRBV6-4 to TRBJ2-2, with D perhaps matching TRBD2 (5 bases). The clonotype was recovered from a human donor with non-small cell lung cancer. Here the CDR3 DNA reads TGTGCCAGCAGTGACTCCCTAGGGCGGGACACCGGGGAGCTGTTTTTT. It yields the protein CASSDSLGRDTGELFF.